A few counts support the clone carrying this T cell receptor beta chain. Antigen unknown. The sample originates from a study of T cells in Graves' hyperthyroidism and ophthalmopathy. Study results and limitations: In blood, most of the thyroid clonotypes expanded above 0.001 were also present. In simple terms, a model built on 13 V-J features told ophthalmopathy apart from stable hyperthyroidism.

The trim removed 6 bases at V and 5 bases at J, leaving 10 bases unmatched. The germline CDR1 and CDR2 sequences are MDHEN and SYDVKM. The CDR3 runs to 14 residues. Authors of the study amplified TCR beta CDR3 regions from RNA transcripts. During a first-round RT-PCR of the TCR CDR3, the HTBI primer set was used. TCRdb ran MiXCR on the multiplex PCR reads and lists one entry per CDR3 protein. Among around 270,000 distinct CDR3 sequences listed, around 19% were seen once. The sequence came from a man aged 45-60 years with Graves' ophthalmopathy. Material: blood. The chain recombines TRBV28 with TRBJ2-7; TRBD2 matches 7 bases. The CDR3 DNA reads TGTGCCAGCAGGACAGCGGGATCGGCCCACGAGCAGTACTTC. Protein product: CASRTAGSAHEQYF.